This TCR beta chain was sequenced in a study of shared clonotypes between healthy human individuals. The assay was immunoSEQ multiplex PCR, and TCRdb's table has in-frame clones only and misses some. The repertoire holds roughly 2.4 million clones, with approximately 95% as singletons. This clone has just one count. The receptor was isolated from a man in his late teens or twenties in good health. Sequenced sample: naive CD4+ T cells sorted from blood. The subset is: CD45RA+ positively selected.

As DNA, the CDR3 is TGTGCCAGCAGCGATAGCGGGAGGACGGGCAATGAGCAGTTCTTC. Encoded protein: CASSDSGRTGNEQFF. The chain links TRBV9 to TRBJ2-1; 10 nucleotides match TRBD2. The CDR3 contains 15 residues. CDR1 and CDR2 (germline): SGDLS, YYNGEE. V dropped 3 bases and J dropped 6; count of bases not matched to a gene: 6.